This T cell receptor beta chain was sequenced in a study of blood T cell repertoires in COVID-19. TCRdb's table, derived via immunoSEQ multiplex PCR, lists solely in-frame clones and lacks some. The sample has 350,000 or so clones, approximately 86% seen once; the top ten hold about 4%. Germline values: CDR1 KGHSH, CDR2 LQKENI. This CDR3 is 15 amino acids long. The J segment lost 4 bases and the V segment lost 1 base, leaving 5 bases of the junction unmatched. This clone was picked up a small number of times. The receptor was isolated from a woman aged 35 to 49 with acute COVID-19. The chain links TRBV18 to TRBJ2-7; 9 bases are shared with TRBD1. Sequencing was carried out using PBMCs or T cells enriched from blood (not recorded which). Here the CDR3 DNA reads TGTGCCAGCTCACCACAGGGGACAGGGATTTACGAGCAGTACTTC. This translates into CASSPQGTGIYEQYF. Full variable domain (remainder filled in from reference TRBV18 and TRBJ2-7): NAGVMQNPRHLVRRRGQEARLRCSPMKGHSHVYWYRQLPEEGLKFMVYLQKENIIDESGMPKERFSAEFPKEGPSILRIQQVVRGDSAAYFCASSPQGTGIYEQYFGPGTRLTVT.